These 25 T cell receptor beta chains originate from one sample sequenced in a study of T cells in Graves' hyperthyroidism and ophthalmopathy. Regions amplified from RNA transcripts were the TCR beta CDR3 regions. The HTBI primer set was used in a first-round RT-PCR of the TCR CDR3. TCRdb processed the multiplex PCR reads anew with MiXCR; each CDR3 protein has one entry. Among 610,000 or so distinct CDR3 sequences listed, 46% were seen once. Sequenced input: peripheral blood or thyroid tissue (not recorded which). The receptors here all came from a woman aged 18 to 35 with Graves' hyperthyroidism.

This chain links TRBV7-2 with TRBJ2-2; D unresolved. The CDR3 sequence is 13 residues long. Per germline, CDR1 SGHTA and CDR2 FQGNSA. V was pared by 5 bases and J by 7 bases, with 11 bases between. Here the CDR3 DNA reads TGTGCCAGCAGCCTAGATGTGGGCGGGGAGCTGTTTTTT. Translated, it gives CASSLDVGGELFF.

This clonotype was observed at least ten times. The chain couples TRBV27 to TRBJ2-5; the match to TRBD2 covers 11 bases. Germline CDR1 and CDR2: MNHEY and SMNVEV (reference sequence). V trimming: 5 bases; J trimming: 5 bases; junction bases outside the gene matches: 13. The CDR3 is 17 residues long. In DNA form, the CDR3 reads TGTGCCAGCAGTCTACAAGCCCCGGGACTAGCGGCGGAGACCCAGTACTTC. This sequence encodes CASSLQAPGLAAETQYF.

This clonotype was found many times. The chain is built from TRBV27 and TRBJ2-7, with TRBD2 matching 10 bases. The germline CDR1 and CDR2 sequences are MNHEY and SMNVEV (reference sequence). V lost 6 bases to trimming and J lost 6 bases; unmatched junction nucleotides: 11. The CDR3 consists of 15 residues. This chain's CDR3 is CASRKREGRKGEQYF. CDR3 in DNA: TGTGCCAGCAGAAAGCGGGAGGGCCGAAAGGGCGAGCAGTACTTC.

This chain joins TRBV29-1 and TRBJ1-1; D might be TRBD1 (6 bases). The CDR3 spans 13 residues. V lost 4 bases and J 1 base, leaving 10 bases between the germline ends. Germline CDR1 is SQVTM and CDR2 is ANQGSEA. This CDR3 is CSVGGGENTEAFF. The CDR3 coding sequence is TGCAGCGTTGGGGGGGGCGAGAACACTGAAGCTTTCTTT.

The chain links TRBV29-1 to TRBJ1-2; the D gene is possibly TRBD1 (6 bases). V was cut by 4 bases and J by 6 bases, with 12 bases left in between. The CDR3 runs 12 residues. The germline V gene encodes CDR1 SQVTM and CDR2 ANQGSEA. The CDR3 DNA is TGCAGCGTTGTGGGGGCGCGTCATGGCTACACCTTC. Residues: CSVVGARHGYTF.

In this sample, this clonotype turned up many times. The chain has TRBV12-5 and TRBJ1-1; the D gene is possibly TRBD1 (5 bases). Germline CDR1 and CDR2: LGHNT and FRNRAP. The CDR3 runs to 19 residues. Trimming removed 6 bases from V and 5 bases from J, with 31 bases in between. This CDR3 reads CASGTLALRGLVGRTEAFF. Here the CDR3 DNA reads TGTGCTAGTGGGACACTCGCCCTGAGGGGACTGGTGGGGAGGACTGAAGCTTTCTTT.

The CDR3 here is CSVAFRDKWGEQFF. CDR3 DNA: TGCAGCGTTGCCTTTCGGGACAAATGGGGGGAGCAGTTCTTC. V usage is TRBV29-1 and J usage is TRBJ2-1; possible D gene TRBD1, 6 bases. V lost 4 bases to trimming and J lost 10 bases, with 20 bases between them. The V gene's germline CDR1 is SQVTM and CDR2 ANQGSEA. The CDR3 is 14 residues long.

On this clonotype itself: No conserved phenylalanine or tryptophan is present at the end of the CDR3, so a read error is the likely explanation. Because the CDR3's place on the DNA is in doubt, the DNA is left out and the CDR3 is given as listed by TCRdb. The chain uses TRBV20-1 and TRBJ2-6; TRBD1 is taken as the D call from the table, unchecked against the DNA. Looked up from germline, CDR1 is DFQATT and CDR2 is SNEGSKA (reference sequence). Counting both end residues, the CDR3 totals 10 amino acids. CDR3 loop: CSATRAGANT.

This clonotype was counted many times. J is TRBJ2-7 and V is TRBV6-6; 11 nucleotides match TRBD2. V lost 6 bases and J lost 7; bases outside the gene matches: 8. CDR1 and CDR2 from the germline V gene are MNHNY and SVGAGI (reference sequence). CDR3 length: 14 amino acids. CDR3 in amino acids: CASRDTSGSGEQYF. In DNA form, the CDR3 reads TGTGCCAGCAGGGATACTAGCGGGAGTGGAGAGCAGTACTTC.

The V call is TRBV5-1, the J call TRBJ2-1; TRBD2 might be the D (5 bases). CDR3 length: 14 residues. V shed 0 bases and J shed 4 bases, with 8 bases lying between them. Germline V gene data show CDR1 as SGHRS and CDR2 as YFSETQ. The CDR3 DNA is TGCGCCAGCAGCTTGGCCGGGATGTACAATGAGCAGTTCTTC. Protein product: CASSLAGMYNEQFF.

The chain recombines TRBV6-5 with TRBJ1-5; TRBD1 matches 8 bases. Per germline, CDR1 MNHEY and CDR2 SVGAGI. V was clipped by 11 bases and J by 12 bases; unmatched bases: 6. CDR3 length: 10 amino acids. CDR3 sequence: CASVTGVQHF. As DNA, the CDR3 is TGTGCCTCTGTGACAGGGGTCCAGCATTTT.

This clonotype has a count of ten or more. The V and J genes are TRBV7-9 and TRBJ1-4; the D gene is possibly TRBD1 (5 bases). The V end lost 5 bases, the J end lost 5 bases, and 18 bases lay between the germline ends. The CDR3 extends over 16 amino acids. The germline gives CDR1 SEHNR, CDR2 FQNEAQ (reference sequence). CDR3 nucleotide sequence: TGTGCCAGCAGCCATAACCGGGACCCAGGGAATGAAAAACTGTTTTTT. Translated: CASSHNRDPGNEKLFF.

The CDR3 DNA follows: TGCAGTTACTCGTTACTCTATGGCTACACCTTC. This codes for CSYSLLYGYTF. This rearrangement joins TRBV20-1 to TRBJ1-2; D unclear. The CDR3 is made up of 11 amino acids. V gave up 8 bases and J gave up 4 bases, with 11 bases separating them. Germline values: CDR1 DFQATT, CDR2 SNEGSKA (reference sequence).

This clonotype was counted a few times. This chain links TRBV6-6 with TRBJ2-7; D remains ambiguous. V lost 5 bases and J lost 0, with 20 bases in between. The CDR3 has 17 residues. Germline V gives CDR1 MNHNY, CDR2 SVGAGI (reference sequence). CDR3 in amino acids: CASSGTRWLSGSYEQYF. CDR3 DNA sequence: TGTGCCAGCAGTGGAACGCGGTGGTTGTCGGGCTCCTACGAGCAGTACTTC.

On this clonotype itself: The junction and the germline gene differ at one end; a read error may be behind it. The chain uses TRBV11-2 and TRBJ1-5, with D perhaps matching TRBD1 (5 bases). CDR1 and CDR2 (germline): SGHAT, FQNNGV. This CDR3 comprises 13 residues. CDR3 in amino acids: CASNLGVDQPQHF. The CDR3 DNA is TGTGCCAGCAACTTAGGGGTAGATCAGCCCCAGCATTTT.

This chain links TRBV12-3 or TRBV12-4 with TRBJ1-5; D is possibly TRBD1 (5 bases). Trimming shortened V by 6 bases and J by 7 bases, and 7 bases separated the two germline ends. The CDR3 is made up of 11 amino acids. The CDR3 DNA reads TGTGCCAGCAGAAAGGGGCAGCCCCAGCATTTT. It is translated as CASRKGQPQHF.

The rearrangement joins TRBV28 to TRBJ1-5; TRBD1 might be the D (6 bases). This CDR3 has 18 amino acids. The V gene's germline CDR1 is MDHEN and CDR2 SYDVKM. Trimming stripped 6 bases from V and 5 bases from J, with 26 bases between. CDR3 sequence (DNA): TGTGCCAGCAGCCTCGACCCCCACAAAACAGGGAGCGATCAGCCCCAGCATTTT. Protein sequence: CASSLDPHKTGSDQPQHF.

Note on this clonotype: A much larger clone lies a single base off, so this may be a read error. The chain uses TRBV5-1 and TRBJ2-2; 8 bases line up with TRBD1. The germline V gene has CDR1 SGHRS and CDR2 YFSETQ. The CDR3 totals 16 residues. CDR3 sequence reads: CAGSFWTGRNTGELFF. The DNA of the CDR3 is TGCGCCGGCAGCTTTTGGACAGGGCGTAACACCGGGGAGCTGTTTTTT. Based on the CDR3 plus reference TRBV5-1 and TRBJ2-2, the full variable domain is KAGVTQTPRYLIKTRGQQVTLSCSPISGHRSVSWYQQTPGQGLQFLFEYFSETQRNKGNFPGRFSGRQFSNSRSEMNVSTLELGDSALYLCAGSFWTGRNTGELFFGEGSRLTVL.

The table lists this clonotype with many counts. In DNA, the CDR3 is TGTGCCAGCAGTCAGGTTGGCGGGAGGTCCCACGAGCAGTACTTC. Translated, it gives CASSQVGGRSHEQYF. V usage is TRBV6-2 or TRBV6-3 and J usage is TRBJ2-7; TRBD2 aligns across 8 bases. Germline lookup yields CDR1 MNHEY and CDR2 SVGEGT. The CDR3 loop spans 15 amino acids. J lost 5 bases, V lost 5 bases, and 11 bases had no gene match.

In this sample, this clonotype turned up many times. The chain is built from TRBV12-3 or TRBV12-4 and TRBJ1-4; TRBD1 is a possible D gene (6 bases). CDR3 size: 14 residues. V shed 2 bases and J shed 6 bases, with 10 bases lying between them. The CDR3 DNA reads TGTGCCAGCAGTTTAAAGGGGGTGGATGAAAAACTGTTTTTT. It codes for CASSLKGVDEKLFF.

This clonotype was observed at least ten times. The chain is built from TRBV19 and TRBJ1-5; the D gene is possibly TRBD1 (6 bases). Trimming removed 7 bases from V and 5 bases from J, with 18 bases in between. The CDR3 has 15 residues. Germline CDR1 reads LNHDA; CDR2 reads SQIVND (reference sequence). CDR3 nucleotides: TGTGCCAGTACCGGAGTTTCACAGGGTCATCAGCCCCAGCATTTT. Residues: CASTGVSQGHQPQHF.

This chain connects TRBV6-5 to TRBJ2-7; D uncertain. Between the trimmed V and J ends, which lost 2 bases and 1 base, there was a span of 9 bases. The V gene's germline CDR1 is MNHEY and CDR2 SVGAGI. There are 14 residues in the CDR3. The DNA of the CDR3 is TGTGCCAGCAGTTACCAGGAGACGTCCTACGAGCAGTACTTC. It specifies CASSYQETSYEQYF.

This clonotype was detected ten times or more. The chain employs TRBV7-9 and TRBJ2-7, with D tentatively TRBD2 (6 bases). V lost 5 bases to trimming and J lost 3 bases, with 17 bases between them. The CDR3 consists of 15 residues. Germline CDR1 SEHNR, CDR2 FQNEAQ (reference sequence). CDR3 protein: CASSQWEEKGYEQYF. CDR3 nucleotides: TGTGCCAGCAGCCAATGGGAGGAAAAAGGCTACGAGCAGTACTTC.

V gene TRBV2 combines with J gene TRBJ1-1; a weak D match, TRBD1 (6 bases). From germline, CDR1 is SNHLY and CDR2 FYNNEI. This CDR3 has 14 amino acids. Trimming shortened V by 7 bases and J by 5 bases, and 17 bases separated the two germline ends. The CDR3 reads CASIRLGGTTEAFF. CDR3 DNA sequence: TGTGCCAGCATTCGCCTAGGGGGAACTACTGAAGCTTTCTTT.

V is TRBV7-9 and J is TRBJ2-7, with 7 bases matching TRBD2. Germline CDR1 SEHNR, CDR2 FQNEAQ (reference sequence). CDR3 length: 16 residues. V dropped 2 bases and J dropped 2; count of bases not matched to a gene: 9. CDR3 sequence reads: CASSLRAGVDPYEQYF. In DNA form, the CDR3 reads TGTGCCAGCAGCTTAAGGGCGGGAGTGGACCCCTACGAGCAGTACTTC.